The rows below give T cell receptor beta chains drawn from one sample of a study of blood T cell repertoires in COVID-19. Profiling relied on immunoSEQ multiplex PCR, and the TCRdb table lists in-frame clones only, not all of them. The sample shows around 150,000 clones, 70% to 90% of them seen only once. Sequencing was performed on peripheral blood. Source of these receptors: a human donor in a cohort sampled during active COVID-19. The CDR3 runs from the conserved cysteine through the conserved F or W. Fields, in order: D gene, clone size, V gene, J gene, CDR3 protein, CDR3 DNA. A D gene is named only where the DNA matches it firmly. Not all rows give a size; the values are once, few, many and, for expanded clones, a class.

TRBD2	-	TRBV5-1	TRBJ2-5	CASSPGTGTSGIETQYF	TGCGCCAGCAGTCCCGGGACCGGGACTAGCGGAATAGAGACCCAGTACTTC
-	once	TRBV27	TRBJ2-7	CASSRGTEPRYEQYF	TGTGCCAGCAGTAGGGGGACGGAACCACGGTACGAGCAGTACTTC
-	once	TRBV28	TRBJ2-7	CASSIIIMSGLSYEQYF	TGTGCCAGCAGTATAATTATAATGAGCGGGCTCTCCTACGAGCAGTACTTC
TRBD1	-	TRBV15	TRBJ2-7	CATSRDRTGVGDEQYF	TGTGCCACCAGCAGAGATCGGACAGGGGTGGGAGACGAGCAGTACTTC
-	once	TRBV30	TRBJ1-5	CAWSRGQWSNQPQHF	TGTGCCTGGAGCCGAGGACAATGGAGCAATCAGCCCCAGCATTTT
-	-	TRBV27	TRBJ2-1	CASSNRQLPLGEQFF	TGTGCCAGCAGTAACCGACAGTTACCGTTGGGGGAGCAGTTCTTC
TRBD2	few	TRBV7-6	TRBJ2-1	CASSLVGLATNEQFF	TGTGCCAGCAGCTTAGTAGGACTAGCGACCAATGAGCAGTTCTTC
-	-	TRBV3-1/TRBV3-2	TRBJ2-1	CASPWSGEQFF	TGTGCCAGCCCCTGGTCGGGTGAGCAGTTCTTC
TRBD2	-	TRBV30	TRBJ2-7	CAWSVQRGWELAGSYEQYF	TGTGCCTGGAGTGTACAGAGGGGATGGGAACTAGCGGGCTCCTACGAGCAGTACTTC
-	-	TRBV28	TRBJ2-7	CASSPGIHPYEQYF	TGTGCCAGCAGTCCCGGGATACACCCCTACGAGCAGTACTTC
TRBD2	-	TRBV11-3	TRBJ2-1	CASSPRLAGALDEQFF	TGTGCCAGCAGCCCCCGACTAGCGGGAGCCTTAGATGAGCAGTTCTTC
TRBD2	-	TRBV11-3	TRBJ2-1	CASSLDPAGLTRSYNEQFF	TGTGCCAGCAGCTTAGATCCGGCGGGACTAACCAGAAGTTACAATGAGCAGTTCTTC
-	-	TRBV28	TRBJ2-7	CASSSAGYEQYF	TGTGCCAGCAGTTCGGCGGGCTACGAGCAGTACTTC
TRBD1	-	TRBV19	TRBJ1-1	CASLTGGNTEAFF	TGTGCCAGTCTTACAGGGGGCAACACTGAAGCTTTCTTT
TRBD1	-	TRBV5-4	TRBJ1-2	CASSLGGQNYGYTF	TGTGCCAGCAGCTTAGGGGGACAGAACTATGGCTACACCTTC
TRBD1	-	TRBV5-1	TRBJ1-4	CASSLAGTGFEKLFF	TGCGCCAGCAGCTTGGCCGGGACAGGGTTTGAAAAACTGTTTTTT
TRBD2	-	TRBV5-4	TRBJ2-7	CASSPKGLAGGGHEQYF	TGTGCCAGCAGCCCGAAGGGACTAGCGGGAGGCGGCCACGAGCAGTACTTC
-	-	TRBV28	TRBJ1-1	CASSLGQRNTEAFF	TGTGCCAGCAGTTTAGGACAGCGGAACACTGAAGCTTTCTTT
TRBD1	-	TRBV5-4	TRBJ1-1	CASSGGQGYHTEAFF	TGTGCCAGCAGCGGAGGACAGGGTTACCACACTGAAGCTTTCTTT
TRBD2	-	TRBV3-1/TRBV3-2	TRBJ2-1	CASSQVFGSGRSYEQFF	TGTGCCAGCAGCCAAGTATTTGGTAGCGGGAGGAGTTATGAGCAGTTCTTC
-	-	TRBV6-2/TRBV6-3	TRBJ2-7	CASSRDRYEQYF	TGTGCCAGCAGTAGAGACAGGTACGAGCAGTACTTC
-	-	TRBV4-3	TRBJ1-2	CASSQAVRAPTNYGYTF	TGCGCCAGCAGCCAAGCTGTGCGGGCCCCTACTAACTATGGCTACACCTTC
-	few	TRBV7-2	TRBJ1-3	CASSLSNSLSGNTIYF	TGTGCCAGCAGTCTCTCAAACAGTCTCTCTGGAAACACCATATATTTT
-	-	TRBV30	TRBJ1-1	CAWGEVSTEAFF	TGTGCCTGGGGGGAGGTGAGCACTGAAGCTTTCTTT
TRBD2	-	TRBV6-6	TRBJ2-1	CASSYPGGPYNEQFF	TGTGCCAGCAGTTACCCGGGGGGGCCCTACAATGAGCAGTTCTTC
-	-	TRBV3-1/TRBV3-2	TRBJ1-3	CASSQVHTGYSGNTIYF	TGTGCCAGCAGCCAAGTGCACACAGGATACTCTGGAAACACCATATATTTT
-	-	TRBV7-2	TRBJ2-5	CASSPGVWGETQYF	TGTGCCAGCAGCCCAGGGGTTTGGGGGGAGACCCAGTACTTC
-	-	TRBV27	TRBJ1-2	CASSLRDGYGYTF	TGTGCCAGCAGTTTGCGGGACGGCTATGGCTACACCTTC
-	-	TRBV25-1	TRBJ2-1	CASTRPGLPQNEQFF	TGTGCCAGCACCCGCCCTGGGCTACCTCAGAATGAGCAGTTCTTC
TRBD1	-	TRBV7-9	TRBJ1-2	CASSLTLAGGDGYTF	TGTGCCAGCAGCCTTACTCTTGCAGGGGGCGATGGCTACACCTTC
-	-	TRBV20-1	TRBJ2-5	CSASPGSLQETQYF	TGCAGTGCTAGTCCGGGGTCTCTCCAAGAGACCCAGTACTTC
-	few	TRBV5-4	TRBJ2-3	CASSQTVTDTQYF	TGTGCCAGCAGCCAGACAGTCACAGATACGCAGTATTTT
TRBD1	-	TRBV19	TRBJ2-7	CASKGQGQTYEQYF	TGTGCCAGTAAAGGGCAGGGACAGACCTACGAGCAGTACTTC
-	-	TRBV5-4	TRBJ2-7	CASSRPRQDFNYEQYF	TGTGCCAGCAGCCGTCCGAGACAGGACTTTAACTACGAGCAGTACTTC
TRBD1	-	TRBV7-2	TRBJ1-2	CASSFPKAGGGYTF	TGTGCCAGCAGCTTCCCGAAGGCAGGGGGAGGCTACACCTTC
-	once	TRBV2	TRBJ1-2	CASSVEDLAYGYTF	TGTGCCAGCAGTGTAGAGGATTTGGCCTATGGCTACACCTTC
-	-	TRBV19	TRBJ2-7	CASSIDPGAYEQYF	TGTGCCAGTAGTATAGATCCAGGGGCCTACGAGCAGTACTTC
-	-	TRBV5-5	TRBJ2-3	CASSPSGAVGTDTQYF	TGTGCCAGCAGCCCCAGCGGAGCTGTGGGCACAGATACGCAGTATTTT
TRBD1	-	TRBV7-2	TRBJ1-5	CASRPTGGNQPQHF	TGTGCCAGCAGGCCTACAGGGGGCAATCAGCCCCAGCATTTT
-	-	TRBV6-6	TRBJ1-3	CASAQGAGNTIYF	TGTGCCAGCGCTCAGGGTGCGGGAAACACCATATATTTT
TRBD1	-	TRBV19	TRBJ1-2	CASSMGQLSGYGYTF	TGTGCCAGTAGTATGGGACAGTTATCTGGCTATGGCTACACCTTC
TRBD1	-	TRBV30	TRBJ2-7	CAPLPGQGSDEQYF	TGTGCCCCCCTCCCGGGACAGGGATCTGACGAGCAGTACTTC
TRBD1	few	TRBV28	TRBJ1-2	CATVDRAANYGYTF	TGTGCCACCGTAGACAGGGCAGCTAACTATGGCTACACCTTC
-	-	TRBV10-2	TRBJ1-3	CASTPKTPNSGNTIYF	TGCGCCAGCACCCCTAAGACACCAAACTCTGGAAACACCATATATTTT
-	-	TRBV4-1	TRBJ1-4	CASSQYGASGANEKLFF	TGCGCCAGCAGCCAGTATGGGGCGAGCGGGGCTAATGAAAAACTGTTTTTT
TRBD2	-	TRBV3-1/TRBV3-2	TRBJ2-5	CASSQTTSGETQYF	TGTGCCAGCAGCCAAACGACTAGCGGCGAGACCCAGTACTTC
-	-	TRBV5-1	TRBJ1-1	CATRGGKGTEAFF	TGCGCCACCCGCGGAGGTAAGGGCACTGAAGCTTTCTTT
TRBD1	-	TRBV11-2	TRBJ1-2	CASSLAGQRAHGYTF	TGTGCCAGCAGCTTAGCGGGACAGCGAGCTCATGGCTACACCTTC